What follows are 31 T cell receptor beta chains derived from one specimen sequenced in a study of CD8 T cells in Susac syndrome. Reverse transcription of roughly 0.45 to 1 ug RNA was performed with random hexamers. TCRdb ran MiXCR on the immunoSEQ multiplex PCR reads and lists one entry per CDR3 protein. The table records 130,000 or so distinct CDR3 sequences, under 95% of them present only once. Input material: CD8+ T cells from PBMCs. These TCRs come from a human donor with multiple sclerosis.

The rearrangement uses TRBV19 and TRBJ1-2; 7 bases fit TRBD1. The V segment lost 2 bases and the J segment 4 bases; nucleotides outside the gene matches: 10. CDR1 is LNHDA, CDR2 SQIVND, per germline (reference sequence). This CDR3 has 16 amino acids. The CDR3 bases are TGTGCCAGTAGTATACCCCCCACAGGGGCCAGCTATGGCTACACCTTC. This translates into CASSIPPTGASYGYTF. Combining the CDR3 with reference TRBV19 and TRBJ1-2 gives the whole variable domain DGGITQSPKYLFRKEGQNVTLSCEQNLNHDAMYWYRQDPGQGLRLIYYSQIVNDFQKGDIAEGYSVSREKKESFPLTVTSAQKNPTAFYLCASSIPPTGASYGYTFGSGTRLTVV.

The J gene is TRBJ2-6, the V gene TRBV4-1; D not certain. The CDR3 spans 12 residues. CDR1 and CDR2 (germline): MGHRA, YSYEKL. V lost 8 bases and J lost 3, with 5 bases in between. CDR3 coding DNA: TGCGCCAGCGGCGGTGGGGCCAACGTCCTGACTTTC. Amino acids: CASGGGANVLTF.

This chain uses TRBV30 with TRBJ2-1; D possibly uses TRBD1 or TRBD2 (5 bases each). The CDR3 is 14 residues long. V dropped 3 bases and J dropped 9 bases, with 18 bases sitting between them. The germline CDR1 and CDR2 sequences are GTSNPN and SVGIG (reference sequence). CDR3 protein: CAWRPGPNSGEQFF. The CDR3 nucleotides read TGTGCCTGGAGACCGGGACCAAATTCGGGTGAGCAGTTCTTC.

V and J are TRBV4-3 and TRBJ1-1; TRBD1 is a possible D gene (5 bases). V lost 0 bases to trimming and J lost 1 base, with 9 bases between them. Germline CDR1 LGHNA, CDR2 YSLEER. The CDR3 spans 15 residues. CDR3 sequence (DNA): TGCGCCAGCAGCCAAGATCAGGGCGGGAACACTGAAGCTTTCTTT. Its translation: CASSQDQGGNTEAFF.

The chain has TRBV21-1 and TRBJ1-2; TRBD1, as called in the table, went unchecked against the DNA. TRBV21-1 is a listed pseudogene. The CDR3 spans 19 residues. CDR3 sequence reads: CASSNPRQGSLSQTYGYTF. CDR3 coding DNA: TGTGCCAGCAGCAATCCGAGACAGGGTTCATTGTCTCAGACCTATGGCTACACCTTC.

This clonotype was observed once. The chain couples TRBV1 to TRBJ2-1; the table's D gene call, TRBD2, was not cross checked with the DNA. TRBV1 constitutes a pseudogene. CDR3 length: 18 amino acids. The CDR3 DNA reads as TGCACCAGCAGCCAGCGTACGCCCGCAAGGACCGGGGACAATGAGCAGTTCTTC. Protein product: CTSSQRTPARTGDNEQFF.

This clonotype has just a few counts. CDR3 DNA: TGTGCCAGCAGCTCGAAAATGACTAGCGGGAGCCCCTACGAGCAGTACTTC. This sequence encodes CASSSKMTSGSPYEQYF. The V call is TRBV13, the J call TRBJ2-7, with 12 bases that match TRBD2. CDR3 length: 17 amino acids. In germline, CDR1 is PRHDT, CDR2 FYEKMQ (reference sequence). V trimming: 4 bases; J trimming: 2 bases; junction bases outside the gene matches: 9.

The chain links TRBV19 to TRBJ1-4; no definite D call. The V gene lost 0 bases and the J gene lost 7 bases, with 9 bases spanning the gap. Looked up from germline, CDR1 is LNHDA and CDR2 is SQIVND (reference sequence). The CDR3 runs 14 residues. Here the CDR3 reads CASSIDNSGEKLFF. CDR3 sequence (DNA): TGTGCCAGTAGTATAGATAACAGCGGTGAAAAACTGTTTTTT.

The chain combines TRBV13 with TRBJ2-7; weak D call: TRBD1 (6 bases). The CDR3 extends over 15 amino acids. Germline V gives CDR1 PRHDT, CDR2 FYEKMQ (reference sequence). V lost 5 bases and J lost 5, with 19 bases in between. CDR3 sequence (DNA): TGTGCCAGCAGCCCGCGGGCAGGGGCGGTTGACGAGCAGTACTTC. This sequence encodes CASSPRAGAVDEQYF.

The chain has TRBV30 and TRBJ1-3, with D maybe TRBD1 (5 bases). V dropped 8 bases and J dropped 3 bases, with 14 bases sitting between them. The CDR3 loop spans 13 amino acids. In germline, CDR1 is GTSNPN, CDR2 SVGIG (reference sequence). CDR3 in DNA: TGTGCCAGCCTCCGGGACGTTGGAAACACCATATATTTT. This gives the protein CASLRDVGNTIYF.

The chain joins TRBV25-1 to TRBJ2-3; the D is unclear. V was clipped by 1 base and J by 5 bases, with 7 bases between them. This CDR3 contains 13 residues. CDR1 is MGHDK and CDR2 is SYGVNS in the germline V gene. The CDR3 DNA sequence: TGTGCCAGCAGTGAATCCTCTGTAGATACGCAGTATTTT. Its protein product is CASSESSVDTQYF.

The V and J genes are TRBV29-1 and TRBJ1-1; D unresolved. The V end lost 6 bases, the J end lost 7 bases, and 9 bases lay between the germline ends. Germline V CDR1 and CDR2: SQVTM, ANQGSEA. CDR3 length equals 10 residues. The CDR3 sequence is CSVVVVEAFF. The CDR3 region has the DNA TGCAGCGTCGTTGTCGTTGAAGCTTTCTTT.

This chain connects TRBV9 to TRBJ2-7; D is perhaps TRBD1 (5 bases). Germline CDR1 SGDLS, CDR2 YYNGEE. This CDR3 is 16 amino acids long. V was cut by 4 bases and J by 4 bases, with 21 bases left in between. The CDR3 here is CASSPSWQGGLYEQYF. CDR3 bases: TGTGCCAGCAGCCCGAGCTGGCAGGGCGGTCTATACGAGCAGTACTTC.

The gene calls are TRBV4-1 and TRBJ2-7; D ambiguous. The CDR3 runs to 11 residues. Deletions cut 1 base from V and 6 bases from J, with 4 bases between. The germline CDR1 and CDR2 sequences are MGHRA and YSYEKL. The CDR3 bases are TGCGCCAGCAGCCAAGGGGCCGAGCAGTACTTC. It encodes CASSQGAEQYF.

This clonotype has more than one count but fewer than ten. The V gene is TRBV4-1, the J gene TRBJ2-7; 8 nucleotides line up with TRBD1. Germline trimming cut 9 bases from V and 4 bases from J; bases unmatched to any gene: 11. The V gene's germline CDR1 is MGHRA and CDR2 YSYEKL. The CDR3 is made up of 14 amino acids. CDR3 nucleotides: TGCGCCAGTTCTACCGGGACAGGTAAATACGAGCAGTACTTC. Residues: CASSTGTGKYEQYF.

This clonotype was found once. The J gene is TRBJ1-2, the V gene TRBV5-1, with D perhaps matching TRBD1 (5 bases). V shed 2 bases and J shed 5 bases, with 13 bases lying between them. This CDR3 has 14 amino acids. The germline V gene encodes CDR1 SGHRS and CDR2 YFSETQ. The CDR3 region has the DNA TGCGCCAGCAGCTTACTAGGGGCAGGGTATGGCTACACCTTC. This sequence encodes CASSLLGAGYGYTF.

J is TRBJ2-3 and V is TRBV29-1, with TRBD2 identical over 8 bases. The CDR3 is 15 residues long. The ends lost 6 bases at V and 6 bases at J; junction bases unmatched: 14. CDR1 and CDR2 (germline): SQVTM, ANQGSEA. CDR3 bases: TGCAGCGTCGGGGAGAGAGCGGGAGTAGGTGATACGCAGTATTTT. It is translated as CSVGERAGVGDTQYF.

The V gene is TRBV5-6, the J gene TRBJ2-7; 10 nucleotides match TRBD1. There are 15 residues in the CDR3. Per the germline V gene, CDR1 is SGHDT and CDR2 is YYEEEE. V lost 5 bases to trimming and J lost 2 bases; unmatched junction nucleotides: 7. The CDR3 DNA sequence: TGTGCCAGCAGACCGACAGGGGGCGCGGCCTACGAGCAGTACTTC. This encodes CASRPTGGAAYEQYF.

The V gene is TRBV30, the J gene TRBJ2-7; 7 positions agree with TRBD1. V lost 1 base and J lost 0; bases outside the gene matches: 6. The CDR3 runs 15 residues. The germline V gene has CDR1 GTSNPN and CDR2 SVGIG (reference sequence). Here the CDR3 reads CAWSATGPHSYEQYF. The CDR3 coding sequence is TGTGCCTGGAGTGCGACAGGGCCCCACTCCTACGAGCAGTACTTC.

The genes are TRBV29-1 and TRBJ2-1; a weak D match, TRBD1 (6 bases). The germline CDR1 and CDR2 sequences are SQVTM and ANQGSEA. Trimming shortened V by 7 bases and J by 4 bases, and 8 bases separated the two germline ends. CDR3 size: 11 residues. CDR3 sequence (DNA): TGCAGCGGGACAGAATACAATGAGCAGTTCTTC. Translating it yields CSGTEYNEQFF.

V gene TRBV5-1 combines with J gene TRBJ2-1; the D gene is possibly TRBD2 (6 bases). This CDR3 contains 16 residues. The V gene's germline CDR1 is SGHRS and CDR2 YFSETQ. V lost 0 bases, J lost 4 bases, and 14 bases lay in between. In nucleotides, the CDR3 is TGCGCCAGCAGCTTGGTGGGGGGTATCGGTTACAATGAGCAGTTCTTC. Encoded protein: CASSLVGGIGYNEQFF.

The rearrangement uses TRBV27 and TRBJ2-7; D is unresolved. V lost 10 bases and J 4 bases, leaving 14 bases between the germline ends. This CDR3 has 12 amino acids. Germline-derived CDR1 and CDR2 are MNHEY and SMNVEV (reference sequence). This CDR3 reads CATRSQIYEQYF. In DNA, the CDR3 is TGTGCCACTCGCAGCCAAATTTACGAGCAGTACTTC.

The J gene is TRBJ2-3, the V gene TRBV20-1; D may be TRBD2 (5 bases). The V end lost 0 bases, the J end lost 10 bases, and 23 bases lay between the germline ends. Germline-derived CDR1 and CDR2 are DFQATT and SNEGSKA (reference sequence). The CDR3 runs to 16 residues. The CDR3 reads CSARDLVTAPGRAQYF. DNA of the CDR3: TGCAGTGCTAGAGATCTCGTGACCGCCCCGGGGAGAGCGCAGTATTTT.

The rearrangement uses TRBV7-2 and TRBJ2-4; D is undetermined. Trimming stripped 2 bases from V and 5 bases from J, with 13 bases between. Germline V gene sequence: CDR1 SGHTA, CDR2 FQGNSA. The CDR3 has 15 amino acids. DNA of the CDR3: TGTGCCAGCAGCTTATTATGGGGAATTCAAAACATTCAGTACTTC. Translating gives CASSLLWGIQNIQYF. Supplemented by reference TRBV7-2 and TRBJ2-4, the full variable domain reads GAGVSQSPSNKVTEKGKDVELRCDPISGHTALYWYRQSLGQGLEFLIYFQGNSAPDKSGLPSDRFSAERTGGSVSTLTIQRTQQEDSAVYLCASSLLWGIQNIQYFGAGTRLSVL.

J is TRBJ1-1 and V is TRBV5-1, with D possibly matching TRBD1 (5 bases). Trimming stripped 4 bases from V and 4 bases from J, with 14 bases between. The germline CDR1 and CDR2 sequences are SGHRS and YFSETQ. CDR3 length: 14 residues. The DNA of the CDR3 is TGCGCCAGCAGCAGGGGAGGGGCCTCCACTGAAGCTTTCTTT. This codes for CASSRGGASTEAFF.

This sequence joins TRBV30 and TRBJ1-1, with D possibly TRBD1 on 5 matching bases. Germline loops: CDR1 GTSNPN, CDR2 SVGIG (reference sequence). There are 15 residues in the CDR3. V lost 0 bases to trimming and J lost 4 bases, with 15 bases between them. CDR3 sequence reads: CAWSVLPRGSTEAFF. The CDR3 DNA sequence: TGTGCCTGGAGTGTACTTCCTCGGGGGTCCACTGAAGCTTTCTTT.

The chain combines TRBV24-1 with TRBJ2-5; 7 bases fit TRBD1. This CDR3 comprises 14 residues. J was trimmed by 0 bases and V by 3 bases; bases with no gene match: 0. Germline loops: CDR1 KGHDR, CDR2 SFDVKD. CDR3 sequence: CATSDTGDQETQYF. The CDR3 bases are TGTGCCACCAGTGATACAGGGGACCAAGAGACCCAGTACTTC.

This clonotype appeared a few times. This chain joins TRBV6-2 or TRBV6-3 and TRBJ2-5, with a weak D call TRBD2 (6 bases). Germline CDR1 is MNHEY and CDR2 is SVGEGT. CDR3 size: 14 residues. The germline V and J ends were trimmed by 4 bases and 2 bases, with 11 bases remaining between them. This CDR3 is CASSSGDWQETQYF. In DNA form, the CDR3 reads TGTGCCAGCAGTTCGGGGGACTGGCAAGAGACCCAGTACTTC.

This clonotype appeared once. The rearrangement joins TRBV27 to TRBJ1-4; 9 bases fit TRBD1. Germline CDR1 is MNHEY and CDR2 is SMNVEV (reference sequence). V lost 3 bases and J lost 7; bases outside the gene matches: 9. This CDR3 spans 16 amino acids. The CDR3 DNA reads TGTGCCAGCAGTTTGGCATCCGGGACAGGGCCTGAAAAACTGTTTTTT. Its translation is CASSLASGTGPEKLFF.

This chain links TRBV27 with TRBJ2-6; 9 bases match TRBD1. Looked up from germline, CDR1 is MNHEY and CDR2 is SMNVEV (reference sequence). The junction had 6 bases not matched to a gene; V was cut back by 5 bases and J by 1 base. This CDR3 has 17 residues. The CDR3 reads CASSGGTGRSGANVLTF. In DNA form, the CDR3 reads TGTGCCAGCAGTGGGGGGACAGGGAGGTCTGGGGCCAACGTCCTGACTTTC.

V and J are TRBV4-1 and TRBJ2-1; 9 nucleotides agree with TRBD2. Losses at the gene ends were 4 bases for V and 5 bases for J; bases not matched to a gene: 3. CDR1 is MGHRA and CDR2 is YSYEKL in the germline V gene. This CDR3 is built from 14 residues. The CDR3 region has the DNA TGCGCCAGCAGCCGACGACTAGCGGACAATGAGCAGTTCTTC. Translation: CASSRRLADNEQFF.